This entry features one TCR beta chain sequence. No antigen is known for it. This sample is part of a study of post-analysis software for immune sequencing data. Overall study context: Disease courses included relapsing-remitting, secondary progressive and progressive-relapsing multiple sclerosis.

Overall study findings and caveats: The study found TRBV5-6, TRBV5-1 and TRBV20-1 among a few TRBV segments more frequent in patients than controls. Versus controls, multiple sclerosis patients showed significantly lower diversity (normalized Chao1). Pronounced co-clustering by F measure was evident among identically batched samples.

J lost 6 bases, V lost 5 bases, and 10 bases had no gene match. Germline V gives CDR1 MNHEY, CDR2 SVGAGI. The CDR3 runs 16 residues. Unique molecular identifiers were present in the TCR beta cDNA libraries. Input amounts of roughly 1 to 10 million T cells were used. These gave 500,000 or so cDNA molecules, so each molecule approximated one T cell. TCRdb processed the PCR reads anew with MiXCR; each CDR3 protein has one entry. This sample has 450,000 or so distinct CDR3 sequences, with approximately 46% found just once. V and J are TRBV6-5 and TRBJ2-3; 11 nucleotides match TRBD2. The specimen was blood. The origin of this receptor is a girl aged 10 to 17 with multiple sclerosis. The CDR3 DNA reads as TGTGCCAGCAGTACACTAGCGGGAGTCGCGGCGGATACGCAGTATTTT. Translated: CASSTLAGVAADTQYF.